This T cell receptor (beta chain) was recorded in a study of CD8 T cells in ankylosing spondylitis (TCRdb year 2017). Notes on the research overall: The study profiled T cell receptor beta repertoires in healthy donors and ankylosing spondylitis patients to find disease-linked TCR variants. Peripheral blood was sampled, and synovial fluid was also collected from ankylosing spondylitis patients. The full study cohort comprised 25 ankylosing spondylitis patients and over a hundred healthy donors.

Many counts were recorded for this clonotype. No cognate antigen has been identified for it. No per-base quality is available; no much larger clone lies one base away. V and J are truncated by 5 bases and 15 bases respectively, leaving an intervening sequence of 23 bases. The CDR3, cysteine through phenylalanine, is 13 amino acids long. The CDR3 DNA has 39 bases and is translated from base 1. Sequences DFQATT (CDR1) and SNEGSKA (CDR2) are obtained from the germline V gene (reference sequence). Findings and caveats that apply to the study as a whole: The disease-linked clones were reported as significantly enriched in matched synovial fluid samples from ankylosing spondylitis patients. Some motif variants had previously been reported in the synovial fluid and blood of reactive arthritis patients, which suggests shared mechanisms of disease initiation. The disease-linked clones had a CD8+ phenotype and were found at relatively low frequencies in peripheral blood. A TCR beta motif of eight highly homologous amino acid variants appeared characteristic of blood from ankylosing spondylitis patients.

Sequencing instrument: Illumina HiSeq 2500. Quantitative 5'-RACE with molecular barcodes was used to prepare TCR beta libraries. For the original study's pipeline: A new computational method, built on a probabilistic model of VDJ rearrangement, was used to identify disease-linked TCR variants. TCRdb reprocessed the public reads (quality trimming at Q25 with fastp, clone calling with MiXCR) and kept in-frame beta chains. Rows merge per CDR3 protein into single entries with the most common DNA and genes. These V and J calls are TCRdb output, not the study's own analysis. In this sample the table shows about 130,000 distinct CDR3 sequences, around 7% of which occur a single time. The ten most abundant clones make up about 12% of the sample.

The V gene is TRBV20-1 and the J gene is TRBJ1-3; perhaps TRBD1 is the D gene, with 6 bases matching. The sequencing input was blood, either unsorted or a sorted T cell fraction (not recorded which). The TCR was taken from a male donor with ankylosing spondylitis or in good health (not recorded which). The sequenced DNA is TGCAGTGCTCCAGACAGGCCGGGGGGGCGTACATATTTT. This translates into CSAPDRPGGRTYF.